The 25 T cell receptor beta chains in this list originate from one sample, sequenced in a study of blood T cells in healthy people across ages. Next came a second PCR, run for roughly 7 to 12 cycles, which used a sample-barcoded 5' primer along with a J-beta primer mix. TCRdb reprocessed the 5' RACE reads via MiXCR and lists one record per CDR3 protein. The sample comprises 1.4 million or so distinct CDR3 sequences, 40% to 45% of which are singletons, and under 5% rests with the top ten. Sequenced material: blood. The receptors shown here come from a woman aged 18 to 35 in good health.

The chain employs TRBV11-2 and TRBJ2-5; D may be TRBD2 (7 bases). V dropped 3 bases and J dropped 4 bases, with 18 bases sitting between them. Germline CDR1 reads SGHAT; CDR2 reads FQNNGV. This CDR3 has 16 residues. In DNA form, the CDR3 reads TGTGCCAGCAGCTTTTGGGGGGGCCTTAGTAGAGAGACCCAGTACTTC. Translation: CASSFWGGLSRETQYF.

The chain joins TRBV5-5 to TRBJ2-5; 8 bases are a match to TRBD1. The germline V gene encodes CDR1 SGHKS and CDR2 YYEKEE (reference sequence). The CDR3 length is 16 residues. After removal of 4 bases from V and 3 bases from J, the junction contained 11 bases not matched to a gene. The CDR3 protein is CASSIPPGQAKETQYF. CDR3 DNA sequence: TGTGCCAGCAGCATCCCTCCGGGACAGGCAAAAGAGACCCAGTACTTC.

This clonotype was seen once. V and J are TRBV7-2 and TRBJ2-5; TRBD2 aligns across 13 bases. Looked up from germline, CDR1 is SGHTA and CDR2 is FQGNSA. After removal of 5 bases from V and 1 base from J, the junction contained 4 bases not matched to a gene. The CDR3 is 16 amino acids. The CDR3 region is CASSPTSGGLQETQYF. CDR3 DNA sequence: TGTGCCAGCAGCCCGACTAGCGGGGGGCTCCAAGAGACCCAGTACTTC.

This clonotype was picked up a small number of times. The chain uses TRBV7-9 and TRBJ1-3, with D unclear. CDR3 length: 15 amino acids. Germline CDR1 reads SEHNR; CDR2 reads FQNEAQ (reference sequence). Trimming removed 5 bases at V and 0 bases at J, with 11 bases between. The CDR3 sequence is CASSPPSNSGNTIYF. The CDR3, as DNA: TGTGCCAGCAGCCCCCCAAGCAACTCTGGAAACACCATATATTTT.

In DNA form, the CDR3 reads TGCAGCGCAGGGAGAGGTATTGAAAAACTGTTTTTT. Amino acids: CSAGRGIEKLFF. The chain is built from TRBV20-1 and TRBJ1-4; perhaps TRBD1 as D (5 bases). The CDR3 covers 12 residues. CDR1 and CDR2 from the germline V gene are DFQATT and SNEGSKA (reference sequence).

The chain is built from TRBV15 and TRBJ2-1; possible D gene TRBD1, 6 bases. Germline assignment: CDR1 LNHNV and CDR2 YYDKDF (reference sequence). V was trimmed by 2 bases and J by 0 bases, leaving 14 bases between them. The CDR3 is 17 residues long. The CDR3 DNA reads TGTGCCACCAGCAGACGTCCGGGACAAAGCTCCTACAATGAGCAGTTCTTC. This encodes CATSRRPGQSSYNEQFF.

V and J are TRBV7-8 and TRBJ2-1; 10 positions match TRBD1. There are 15 residues in the CDR3. Unmatched junction bases numbered 4, after V lost 3 bases and J lost 5 bases. Germline values: CDR1 SGHVS, CDR2 FQNEAQ. The CDR3: CASSFRDRGHNEQFF. CDR3 DNA sequence: TGTGCCAGCAGCTTCCGGGACAGGGGTCACAATGAGCAGTTCTTC.

This clonotype was detected only a few times. V is TRBV6-5 and J is TRBJ2-1; 8 nucleotides line up with TRBD1. Per germline, CDR1 MNHEY and CDR2 SVGAGI. Trimming took 5 bases from V and 4 from J; bases not matched to a gene: 7. The CDR3 runs 15 residues. The DNA of the CDR3 is TGTGCCAGCAGTCTGGGACAGGCGGTTTACAATGAGCAGTTCTTC. Translating it yields CASSLGQAVYNEQFF.

This clonotype was seen only a few times. The chain recombines TRBV7-2 with TRBJ1-1; 7 nucleotides agree with TRBD1. With 5 bases clipped from V and 2 bases from J, the junction kept 8 bases outside the gene matches. CDR3 length equals 15 residues. Germline-derived CDR1 and CDR2 are SGHTA and FQGNSA. The chain's CDR3 is CASSLLGTANTEAFF. CDR3 in DNA: TGTGCCAGCAGCCTCCTGGGGACAGCAAACACTGAAGCTTTCTTT.

The rearrangement joins TRBV20-1 to TRBJ2-7; tentative D call: TRBD1 (6 bases). There are 13 residues in the CDR3. The V end was cut by 7 bases, the J end by 3 bases, with 16 bases between. Germline V gene sequence: CDR1 DFQATT, CDR2 SNEGSKA (reference sequence). CDR3 in amino acids: CSGSLQGYYEQYF. CDR3 bases: TGCAGTGGCTCCTTACAGGGATACTACGAGCAGTACTTC.

There are a few counts of this clonotype. The gene calls are TRBV27 and TRBJ1-1; 9 bases are a match to TRBD1. After removal of 6 bases from V and 6 bases from J, the junction contained 8 bases not matched to a gene. The CDR3 runs 14 residues. Germline-derived CDR1 and CDR2 are MNHEY and SMNVEV (reference sequence). CDR3: CASRLGQGTAEAFF. The CDR3 nucleotides read TGTGCCAGCAGATTAGGACAGGGGACGGCTGAAGCTTTCTTT.

The table lists this clonotype with a few counts. The rearrangement links TRBV20-1 to TRBJ2-1, with D possibly being TRBD2 (7 bases). CDR1 and CDR2 (germline): DFQATT, SNEGSKA (reference sequence). The ends were cut back, 3 bases at V and 6 bases at J, with 15 bases in the middle. The CDR3 length is 14 residues. This CDR3 is CSASGGASRNEQFF. The CDR3 bases are TGCAGTGCTAGTGGGGGGGCTTCCCGCAATGAGCAGTTCTTC.

The CDR3 here is CASSKGGPSIEAFF. The CDR3 DNA sequence: TGTGCCAGCAGTAAAGGAGGTCCCAGCATTGAAGCTTTCTTT. The V call is TRBV12-3 or TRBV12-4, the J call TRBJ1-1, with no clear D. Deletions cut 5 bases from V and 7 bases from J, with 17 bases between. The CDR3 consists of 14 residues.

The V gene is TRBV12-3 or TRBV12-4, the J gene TRBJ1-5; the match to TRBD1 covers 10 bases. The junction had 8 bases not matched to a gene; V was cut back by 6 bases and J by 6 bases. This CDR3 has 15 amino acids. The CDR3 reads CASRPGTGEGQPQHF. The CDR3 DNA sequence: TGTGCCAGCAGACCCGGGACAGGGGAAGGTCAGCCCCAGCATTTT.

The CDR3 sequence: CATIVSGLAGTDTQYF. In DNA, the CDR3 is TGTGCCACCATCGTTTCGGGACTAGCGGGCACAGATACGCAGTATTTT. V usage is TRBV24-1 and J usage is TRBJ2-3, with 11 nucleotides matching TRBD2. The CDR3 spans 16 residues. CDR1 is KGHDR, CDR2 SFDVKD, per germline. V shed 8 bases, J shed 1 base, and the junction held 7 bases outside the gene matches.

The rearrangement joins TRBV20-1 to TRBJ2-2; D call uncertain. Deletions cut 3 bases from V and 5 bases from J, with 7 bases between. CDR1 DFQATT and CDR2 SNEGSKA come from the germline V gene (reference sequence). The CDR3 sequence is 12 residues long. For the CDR3, the DNA is TGCAGTGCTAGGCCGGTGACCGGGGAGCTGTTTTTT. This codes for CSARPVTGELFF.

There are a few counts of this clonotype. The CDR3 DNA sequence: TGTGCCAGCAGCACGGGGCGGGTTCCGAACACTGAAGCTTTCTTT. Protein sequence: CASSTGRVPNTEAFF. J is TRBJ1-1 and V is TRBV6-6; a possible D gene is TRBD1 (5 bases). Looked up from germline, CDR1 is MNHNY and CDR2 is SVGAGI (reference sequence). The CDR3 extends over 15 amino acids. The V gene lost 6 bases and the J gene lost 1 base, with 15 bases spanning the gap.

The chain links TRBV7-9 to TRBJ2-1; D ambiguous. The CDR3 runs to 14 residues. Trimming removed 4 bases from V and 5 bases from J, with 12 bases in between. CDR1 and CDR2 (germline): SEHNR, FQNEAQ (reference sequence). This chain's CDR3 is CASSSLTGDNEQFF. DNA for the CDR3: TGTGCCAGCAGCTCCCTGACCGGTGACAATGAGCAGTTCTTC.

The rearrangement uses TRBV2 and TRBJ2-6; D call uncertain. Looked up from germline, CDR1 is SNHLY and CDR2 is FYNNEI. There are 15 residues in the CDR3. Deletions cut 2 bases from V and 0 bases from J, with 5 bases between. DNA for the CDR3: TGTGCCAGCAGTGAAATGACCTCTGGGGCCAACGTCCTGACTTTC. The encoded protein is CASSEMTSGANVLTF.

This chain uses TRBV5-1 with TRBJ2-2; 7 positions match TRBD1. V was pared by 4 bases and J by 6 bases, with 9 bases of the junction left unmatched. The CDR3 has 15 amino acids. Germline V CDR1 and CDR2: SGHRS, YFSETQ. In nucleotides, the CDR3 is TGCGCCAGCAGCCCGGCCCGGACAGGTCCCGGGGAGCTGTTTTTT. Translated, it gives CASSPARTGPGELFF.

Note on this clonotype: Just one base apart from a much larger clone, this may be a read error. J is TRBJ2-7 and V is TRBV4-3; 8 nucleotides agree with TRBD2. Losses at the gene ends were 1 base for V and 0 bases for J; bases not matched to a gene: 2. CDR3 length: 15 amino acids. Germline CDR1 reads LGHNA; CDR2 reads YSLEER. This CDR3 is CASSQGLAYSYEQYF. Here the CDR3 DNA reads TGCGCCAGCAGCCAAGGACTAGCGTACTCCTACGAGCAGTACTTC.

This rearrangement joins TRBV7-7 to TRBJ2-3; weak D call: TRBD2 (5 bases). This CDR3 has 18 amino acids. Looked up from germline, CDR1 is SSHAT and CDR2 is FNYEAQ (reference sequence). Trimming removed 5 bases at V and 0 bases at J, with 21 bases between. CDR3 DNA: TGTGCCAGCAGCCCTTCAACAAACAGCGGACCAAGCACAGATACGCAGTATTTT. It translates to CASSPSTNSGPSTDTQYF.

This clonotype appeared a few times. V and J are TRBV24-1 and TRBJ2-3, with no clear D. CDR1 is KGHDR and CDR2 is SFDVKD in the germline V gene. This CDR3 is built from 14 residues. The V and J ends lost 4 bases and 4 bases respectively, with 11 bases between them. The CDR3, as DNA: TGTGCCACCAGTGACGTTCGGAACGCAGATACGCAGTATTTT. It is translated as CATSDVRNADTQYF.

This clonotype is a singleton in its sample. The chain has TRBV11-2 and TRBJ2-6; D is unresolved. V lost 1 base and J lost 2, with 6 bases in between. Germline V gene data show CDR1 as SGHAT and CDR2 as FQNNGV. The CDR3 has 15 amino acids. CDR3 residues: CASSLGFAGANVLTF. The CDR3 bases are TGTGCCAGCAGCTTAGGATTTGCTGGGGCCAACGTCCTGACTTTC.

This clonotype was counted a few times. The chain has TRBV15 and TRBJ1-2; D might be TRBD1 (5 bases). This CDR3 comprises 13 residues. V was cut by 5 bases and J by 4 bases, with 11 bases left in between. In germline, CDR1 is LNHNV, CDR2 YYDKDF (reference sequence). The CDR3 reads CATSEGLGYGYTF. Written as DNA, the CDR3 is TGTGCCACCAGCGAGGGGCTCGGCTATGGCTACACCTTC.